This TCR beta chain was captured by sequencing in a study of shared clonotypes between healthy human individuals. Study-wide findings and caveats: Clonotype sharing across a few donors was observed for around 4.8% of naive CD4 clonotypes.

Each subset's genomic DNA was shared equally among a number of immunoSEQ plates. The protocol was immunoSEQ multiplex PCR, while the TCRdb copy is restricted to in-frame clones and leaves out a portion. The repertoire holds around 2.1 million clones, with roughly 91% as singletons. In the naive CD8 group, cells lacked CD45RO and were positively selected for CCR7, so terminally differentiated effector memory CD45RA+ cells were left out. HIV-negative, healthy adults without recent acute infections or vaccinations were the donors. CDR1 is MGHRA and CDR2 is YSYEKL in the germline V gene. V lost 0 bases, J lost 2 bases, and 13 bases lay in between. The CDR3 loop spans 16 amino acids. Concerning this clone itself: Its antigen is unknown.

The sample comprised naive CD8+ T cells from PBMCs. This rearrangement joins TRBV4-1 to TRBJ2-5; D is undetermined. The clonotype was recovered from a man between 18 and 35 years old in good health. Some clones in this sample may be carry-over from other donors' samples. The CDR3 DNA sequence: TGCGCCAGCAGCCAAGAAGGGCAAGTACTACAAGAGACCCAGTACTTC. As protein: CASSQEGQVLQETQYF.